Given below is one T cell receptor beta chain in context. What it binds is not known. Scientists made TCR beta libraries using quantitative 5'-RACE with molecular barcodes. MiXCR, run by TCRdb on the 5' RACE reads, gives a single entry per CDR3 protein. Here the sample spans 450,000 or so distinct CDR3 sequences, roughly 26% being singletons. This entry comes from a study of CD8 T cells in ankylosing spondylitis. Overall study findings and caveats: Some of the motif variants had earlier been found in reactive arthritis patients' fluid and blood. CD8+ disease-linked clones were present at relatively low frequencies in blood. The authors reported significant enrichment of disease-linked clones in matched ankylosing spondylitis synovial fluid. A TCR beta motif of eight or nine highly homologous variants seemed to mark ankylosing spondylitis blood.

The ends lost 6 bases at V and 7 bases at J; junction bases unmatched: 1. This CDR3 has 13 residues. V is TRBV12-3 or TRBV12-4 and J is TRBJ1-5, with 12 bases matching TRBD1. This clonotype was sampled from a male donor with ankylosing spondylitis. Sequencing input: blood, either unsorted or a sorted T cell fraction (not recorded which). Here the CDR3 DNA reads TGTGCCAGCAGGGGGACAGGGGGCCAGCCCCAGCATTTT. It yields the protein CASRGTGGQPQHF.